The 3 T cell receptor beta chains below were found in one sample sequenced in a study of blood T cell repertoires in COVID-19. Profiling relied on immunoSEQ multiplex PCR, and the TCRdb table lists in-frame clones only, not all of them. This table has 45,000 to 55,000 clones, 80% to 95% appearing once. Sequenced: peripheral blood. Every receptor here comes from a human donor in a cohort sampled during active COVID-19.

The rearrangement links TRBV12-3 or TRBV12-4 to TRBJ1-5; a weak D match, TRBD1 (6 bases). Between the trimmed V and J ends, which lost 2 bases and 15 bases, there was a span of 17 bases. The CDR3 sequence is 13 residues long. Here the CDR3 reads CASSLNEGGVWHF. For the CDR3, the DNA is TGTGCCAGCAGTTTAAATGAAGGGGGGGTTTGGCATTTT.

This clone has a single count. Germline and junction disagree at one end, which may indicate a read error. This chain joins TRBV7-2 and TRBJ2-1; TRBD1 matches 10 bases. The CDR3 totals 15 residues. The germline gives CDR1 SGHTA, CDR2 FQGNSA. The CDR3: CASSVDRGPYNERFF. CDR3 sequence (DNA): TGTGCCAGCAGCGTAGACAGGGGGCCCTACAATGAGCGGTTCTTC.

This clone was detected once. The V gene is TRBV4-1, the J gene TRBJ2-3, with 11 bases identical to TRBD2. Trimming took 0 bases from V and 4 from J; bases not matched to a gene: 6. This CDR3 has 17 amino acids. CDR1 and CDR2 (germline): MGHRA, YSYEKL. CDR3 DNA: TGCGCCAGCAGCCAAGAAGGAGCTAGCGGGAGGCCAGATACGCAGTATTTT. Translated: CASSQEGASGRPDTQYF.